This passage covers 18 T cell receptor beta chains from one sample sequenced in a study of T cell responses to AZD1222 COVID-19 vaccine. Profiling relied on immunoSEQ multiplex PCR, and the TCRdb table lists in-frame clones only, not all of them. The repertoire holds about 81,000 clones, with around nine tenths as singletons. Sample: peripheral blood, taken 28 days after the second AZD1222 dose. Receptors were obtained from an adult who received the AZD1222 COVID-19 vaccine.

V gene TRBV28 combines with J gene TRBJ1-6, with 10 nucleotides matching TRBD1. The V and J ends lost 5 bases and 9 bases, in that order; junction bases with no gene match: 4. Germline CDR1 and CDR2: MDHEN and SYDVKM. This CDR3 is 14 amino acids long. CDR3 residues: CASSGGQGSSPLHF. In DNA form, the CDR3 reads TGTGCCAGCAGTGGGGGACAGGGGAGTTCACCCCTCCACTTT.

CDR3 region: CASSTGGQGEAFF. CDR3 DNA sequence: TGTGCCAGTAGTACAGGGGGGCAGGGTGAAGCTTTCTTT. This chain links TRBV19 with TRBJ1-1; 7 positions match TRBD1. V dropped 4 bases and J dropped 7; count of bases not matched to a gene: 6. The CDR3 contains 13 residues. The germline V gene encodes CDR1 LNHDA and CDR2 SQIVND (reference sequence).

The chain is built from TRBV10-2 and TRBJ2-1; the D gene is possibly TRBD2 (5 bases). V gave up 5 bases and J gave up 5 bases, with 13 bases separating them. CDR3 size: 14 residues. Germline loops: CDR1 WSHSY, CDR2 SAAADI. The CDR3 reads CASSFPGIDNEQFF. In DNA form, the CDR3 reads TGCGCCAGCAGTTTCCCCGGGATAGACAATGAGCAGTTCTTC.

The chain combines TRBV20-1 with TRBJ2-1; tentatively, D is TRBD2 (5 bases). Trimming left V 3 bases short and J 4 bases short, with 19 bases between. The length of the CDR3 is 16 residues. Germline-derived CDR1 and CDR2 are DFQATT and SNEGSKA (reference sequence). This CDR3 reads CSASPSTSPGYNEQFF. CDR3 coding DNA: TGCAGTGCTAGTCCCTCCACCTCTCCGGGGTACAATGAGCAGTTCTTC.

The J gene is TRBJ1-4, the V gene TRBV18, with 8 bases lining up with TRBD1. The length of the CDR3 is 13 residues. CDR1 and CDR2 (germline): KGHSH, LQKENI. The trim removed 6 bases at V and 6 bases at J, leaving 3 bases unmatched. The CDR3 is CASSKDRDEKLFF. CDR3 in DNA: TGTGCCAGCTCTAAGGACAGGGATGAAAAACTGTTTTTT.

The CDR3 sequence is CASSLSGTGRGTGEAFF. DNA of the CDR3: TGTGCCAGCAGTTTATCCGGGACAGGGAGAGGAACGGGTGAAGCTTTCTTT. The chain uses TRBV28 and TRBJ1-1, with TRBD1 matching over 9 bases. The CDR3 loop spans 17 amino acids. Trimming cost V 1 base and J 7 bases; bases outside gene matches: 13. Germline-derived CDR1 and CDR2 are MDHEN and SYDVKM.

Here the CDR3 DNA reads TGTGCCAGCAGCTTAAGCGGGAGGGTGTTCGATGAGCAGTTCTTC. Amino acids: CASSLSGRVFDEQFF. The chain joins TRBV7-2 to TRBJ2-1, with TRBD2 matching 10 bases. CDR1 and CDR2 (germline): SGHTA, FQGNSA. The V and J ends lost 2 bases and 8 bases, in that order; junction bases with no gene match: 6. This CDR3 is 15 amino acids long.

As DNA, the CDR3 is TGTGCCAGCAGCCCGCAACGGCCGGGACAGGTCGAGGCTTTCTTT. It yields the protein CASSPQRPGQVEAFF. This sequence joins TRBV7-2 and TRBJ1-1, with 8 nucleotides matching TRBD1. The V segment lost 5 bases and the J segment 11 bases; nucleotides outside the gene matches: 16. The CDR3 has 15 residues. Germline V gives CDR1 SGHTA, CDR2 FQGNSA. Complete variable domain (other parts from reference TRBV7-2 and TRBJ1-1): GAGVSQSPSNKVTEKGKDVELRCDPISGHTALYWYRQSLGQGLEFLIYFQGNSAPDKSGLPSDRFSAERTGGSVSTLTIQRTQQEDSAVYLCASSPQRPGQVEAFFGQGTRLTVV.

Only a few counts were recorded for this clone. The chain combines TRBV4-1 with TRBJ1-2; D unclear. Trimming removed 4 bases at V and 8 bases at J, with 17 bases between. The CDR3 runs 14 residues. Germline CDR1 MGHRA, CDR2 YSYEKL. DNA for the CDR3: TGCGCCAGCAGCCCCCGACAAGGGAGGGAAGGCTACACCTTC. Residues: CASSPRQGREGYTF.

This chain joins TRBV15 and TRBJ1-1; no definite D call. Germline V gives CDR1 LNHNV, CDR2 YYDKDF (reference sequence). This CDR3 has 13 amino acids. V was shortened by 2 bases and J by 10 bases, with 14 bases between the two germline ends. The CDR3 protein is CATSRLTETLAFF. CDR3 coding DNA: TGTGCCACCAGCAGATTGACCGAAACGTTAGCTTTCTTT. Drawing the rest from reference TRBV15 and TRBJ1-1, the complete variable domain is DAMVIQNPRYQVTQFGKPVTLSCSQTLNHNVMYWYQQKSSQAPKLLFHYYDKDFNNEADTPDNFQSRRPNTSFCFLDIRSPGLGDTAMYLCATSRLTETLAFFGQGTRLTVV.

The genes are TRBV28 and TRBJ2-3; 11 nucleotides align to TRBD2. CDR3 length: 16 amino acids. The V gene's germline CDR1 is MDHEN and CDR2 SYDVKM. With 5 bases clipped from V and 0 bases from J, the junction kept 4 bases outside the gene matches. CDR3 amino acids: CASSPTSGTSTDTQYF. The CDR3 coding sequence is TGTGCCAGCAGTCCGACTAGCGGGACGAGCACAGATACGCAGTATTTT.

The J gene is TRBJ1-1, the V gene TRBV18, with D possibly TRBD1 on 5 matching bases. CDR3 length: 14 amino acids. V was shortened by 2 bases and J by 5 bases, with 12 bases between the two germline ends. Germline V gene data show CDR1 as KGHSH and CDR2 as LQKENI. CDR3 residues: CASSPKLGATEAFF. The CDR3, as DNA: TGTGCCAGCTCACCAAAGCTAGGGGCAACTGAAGCTTTCTTT.

V gene TRBV28 combines with J gene TRBJ1-2; D remains ambiguous. Trimming took 3 bases from V and 8 from J, leaving 13 bases between them. This CDR3 contains 13 residues. CDR1 and CDR2 from the germline V gene are MDHEN and SYDVKM. The CDR3 nucleotides are TGTGCCAGCAGTTTGGGCCGTCCGGGAGGCTACACCTTC. This translates into CASSLGRPGGYTF.

V usage is TRBV28 and J usage is TRBJ1-5, with unresolved D. The V gene lost 5 bases and the J gene lost 0 bases, with 14 bases spanning the gap. The CDR3 has 16 amino acids. Per germline, CDR1 MDHEN and CDR2 SYDVKM. The CDR3 is CASSPTKTTSNQPQHF. In DNA, the CDR3 is TGTGCCAGCAGTCCTACCAAGACAACTAGCAATCAGCCCCAGCATTTT.

V and J are TRBV18 and TRBJ1-4, with no clear D. The CDR3 loop spans 13 amino acids. CDR1 and CDR2 (germline): KGHSH, LQKENI. V shed 2 bases and J shed 6 bases, with 7 bases lying between them. CDR3 region: CASSPGFDEKLFF. In DNA form, the CDR3 reads TGTGCCAGCTCACCAGGGTTTGATGAAAAACTGTTTTTT.

J is TRBJ2-7 and V is TRBV18; D ambiguous. The CDR3 spans 11 residues. Trimming took 3 bases from V and 2 from J, leaving 2 bases between them. Germline V gene lookup returns CDR1 KGHSH and CDR2 LQKENI. CDR3 region: CASSPAYEQYF. As DNA, the CDR3 is TGTGCCAGCTCACCCGCCTACGAGCAGTACTTC.

The chain uses TRBV10-3 and TRBJ1-1; tentative D call: TRBD1 (5 bases). Germline V gene data show CDR1 as ENHRY and CDR2 as SYGVKD. The CDR3 covers 15 residues. V gave up 2 bases and J gave up 1 base, with 11 bases separating them. In DNA form, the CDR3 reads TGTGCCATCAGTGAGGTGGCAGGGTCGAACACTGAAGCTTTCTTT. Translation gives CAISEVAGSNTEAFF.

The rearrangement uses TRBV11-2 and TRBJ2-7; the D is unclear. The CDR3 consists of 12 residues. Trimming took off 0 bases at V and 7 bases at J, with 7 bases between the two ends. CDR1 is SGHAT, CDR2 FQNNGV, per germline. The CDR3 here is CASSLDSGEQYF. The CDR3 DNA reads as TGTGCCAGCAGCTTAGACTCTGGGGAGCAGTACTTC.